The rows below give T cell receptor beta chains drawn from one sample of a study of T cell therapy after organ transplantation. TCRdb's copy holds only in-frame clones and misses some; the assay was immunoSEQ multiplex PCR. The table shows over a thousand clones, with 37% occurring only once. These receptors have no known antigen. Specimen: cultured CD8+ T cells. The receptors were sampled from a human patient who had received a solid organ transplant and had CMV disease. The graft donor may be the source of some T cells. CDR3s include the opening cysteine and the closing phenylalanine or tryptophan.

J gene: TRBJ2-7
V gene: TRBV28
CDR3 protein: CASSLPIALYEQYF

J gene: TRBJ2-1
V gene: TRBV7-6
CDR3 protein: CASSADPDGSSYNEQFF

J gene: NA
V gene: TRBV4-3
CDR3 protein: CASSQEADTSYEQYF

J gene: TRBJ1-2
V gene: TRBV5-5
CDR3 protein: CASSQELQGIYGYTF

J gene: TRBJ2-7
V gene: TRBV4-3
CDR3 protein: CASSQDALAYEQYF

J gene: TRBJ2-1
V gene: TRBV4-3
CDR3 protein: CASSQPDIGNEQFF

J gene: TRBJ2-5
V gene: TRBV11-3
CDR3 protein: CASSLAGEVETQYF

J gene: TRBJ2-7
V gene: TRBV4-3
CDR3 protein: CASSQDQFLEQYF

J gene: TRBJ2-7
V gene: TRBV28
CDR3 protein: CASSPLLYEQYF

J gene: TRBJ2-5
V gene: TRBV5-1
CDR3 protein: CASSLAPQETQYF

J gene: TRBJ1-1
V gene: TRBV13
CDR3 protein: CASSLAQEGTEAFF

J gene: TRBJ1-2
V gene: TRBV4-3
CDR3 protein: CASSQDQIANYGYTF

J gene: TRBJ1-6
V gene: TRBV4-3
CDR3 protein: CASSQEVGNYNSPLHF

J gene: TRBJ2-1
V gene: TRBV4-3
CDR3 protein: CASSQSAGGGDEQFF

J gene: TRBJ1-4
V gene: TRBV4-3
CDR3 protein: CASSYSGDEKLFF

J gene: TRBJ1-3
V gene: TRBV4-3
CDR3 protein: CASSQDWGSAGNTIYF

J gene: TRBJ1-5
V gene: TRBV4-3
CDR3 protein: CASSQDRSENQPQHF

J gene: TRBJ2-2
V gene: TRBV15
CDR3 protein: CATSERGELFF

J gene: TRBJ2-7
V gene: TRBV4-3
CDR3 protein: CASSQSGLDLTEQYF

J gene: NA
V gene: TRBV4-3
CDR3 protein: CASSPLADTSYEQYF

J gene: TRBJ1-1
V gene: TRBV4-3
CDR3 protein: CASSQEGAGNTEAFF

J gene: TRBJ2-5
V gene: TRBV4-3
CDR3 protein: CASSYGTGVQETQYF

J gene: TRBJ1-2
V gene: TRBV4-3
CDR3 protein: CASSQDTGNYGYTF

J gene: TRBJ2-7
V gene: TRBV4-3
CDR3 protein: CASSQVGDGSYEQYF

J gene: TRBJ2-1
V gene: TRBV4-3
CDR3 protein: CASSQADGQGEQFF

J gene: TRBJ1-6
V gene: TRBV4-3
CDR3 protein: CASSQDAGSLGPLHF

J gene: TRBJ1-4
V gene: TRBV5-1
CDR3 protein: CASSAAPQEKLFF

J gene: TRBJ1-2
V gene: TRBV4-3
CDR3 protein: CASSQDADLYGYTF

J gene: TRBJ1-4
V gene: TRBV19
CDR3 protein: CASSVRVTNEKLFF

J gene: TRBJ1-1
V gene: TRBV4-3
CDR3 protein: CASSQVGDLNTEAFF

J gene: TRBJ1-6
V gene: TRBV4-3
CDR3 protein: CASSQAGDMASPLHF

J gene: TRBJ1-4
V gene: TRBV9
CDR3 protein: CASSVEGREAEKLFF

J gene: TRBJ1-2
V gene: TRBV4-3
CDR3 protein: CASSQELQGPYGYTF

J gene: TRBJ1-3
V gene: TRBV5-4
CDR3 protein: CASSLGDGLNTIYF

J gene: TRBJ1-5
V gene: TRBV19
CDR3 protein: CASSIVGGPLNQPQHF

J gene: TRBJ2-7
V gene: TRBV4-3
CDR3 protein: CASSQEPSREQYF

J gene: TRBJ2-7
V gene: TRBV4-3
CDR3 protein: CASSHTVLGNEQYF